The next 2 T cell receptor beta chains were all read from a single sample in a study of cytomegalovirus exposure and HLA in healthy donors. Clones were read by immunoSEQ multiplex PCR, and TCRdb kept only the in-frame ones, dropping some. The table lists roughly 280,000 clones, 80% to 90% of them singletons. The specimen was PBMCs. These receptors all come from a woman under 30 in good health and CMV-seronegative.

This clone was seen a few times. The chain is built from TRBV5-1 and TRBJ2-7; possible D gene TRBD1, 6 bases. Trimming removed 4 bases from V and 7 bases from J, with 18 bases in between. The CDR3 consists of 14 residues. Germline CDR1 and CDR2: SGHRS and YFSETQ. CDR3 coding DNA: TGCGCCAGCAGCGAACAGGGAGCCCAAATGGAGCAGTACTTC. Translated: CASSEQGAQMEQYF.

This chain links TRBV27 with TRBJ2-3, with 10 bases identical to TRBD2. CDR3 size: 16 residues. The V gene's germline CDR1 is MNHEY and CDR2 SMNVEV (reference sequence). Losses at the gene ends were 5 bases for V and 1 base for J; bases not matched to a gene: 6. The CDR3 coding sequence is TGTGCCAGCAGTCTAGCGGGAGCGGGAGGCACAGATACGCAGTATTTT. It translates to CASSLAGAGGTDTQYF.